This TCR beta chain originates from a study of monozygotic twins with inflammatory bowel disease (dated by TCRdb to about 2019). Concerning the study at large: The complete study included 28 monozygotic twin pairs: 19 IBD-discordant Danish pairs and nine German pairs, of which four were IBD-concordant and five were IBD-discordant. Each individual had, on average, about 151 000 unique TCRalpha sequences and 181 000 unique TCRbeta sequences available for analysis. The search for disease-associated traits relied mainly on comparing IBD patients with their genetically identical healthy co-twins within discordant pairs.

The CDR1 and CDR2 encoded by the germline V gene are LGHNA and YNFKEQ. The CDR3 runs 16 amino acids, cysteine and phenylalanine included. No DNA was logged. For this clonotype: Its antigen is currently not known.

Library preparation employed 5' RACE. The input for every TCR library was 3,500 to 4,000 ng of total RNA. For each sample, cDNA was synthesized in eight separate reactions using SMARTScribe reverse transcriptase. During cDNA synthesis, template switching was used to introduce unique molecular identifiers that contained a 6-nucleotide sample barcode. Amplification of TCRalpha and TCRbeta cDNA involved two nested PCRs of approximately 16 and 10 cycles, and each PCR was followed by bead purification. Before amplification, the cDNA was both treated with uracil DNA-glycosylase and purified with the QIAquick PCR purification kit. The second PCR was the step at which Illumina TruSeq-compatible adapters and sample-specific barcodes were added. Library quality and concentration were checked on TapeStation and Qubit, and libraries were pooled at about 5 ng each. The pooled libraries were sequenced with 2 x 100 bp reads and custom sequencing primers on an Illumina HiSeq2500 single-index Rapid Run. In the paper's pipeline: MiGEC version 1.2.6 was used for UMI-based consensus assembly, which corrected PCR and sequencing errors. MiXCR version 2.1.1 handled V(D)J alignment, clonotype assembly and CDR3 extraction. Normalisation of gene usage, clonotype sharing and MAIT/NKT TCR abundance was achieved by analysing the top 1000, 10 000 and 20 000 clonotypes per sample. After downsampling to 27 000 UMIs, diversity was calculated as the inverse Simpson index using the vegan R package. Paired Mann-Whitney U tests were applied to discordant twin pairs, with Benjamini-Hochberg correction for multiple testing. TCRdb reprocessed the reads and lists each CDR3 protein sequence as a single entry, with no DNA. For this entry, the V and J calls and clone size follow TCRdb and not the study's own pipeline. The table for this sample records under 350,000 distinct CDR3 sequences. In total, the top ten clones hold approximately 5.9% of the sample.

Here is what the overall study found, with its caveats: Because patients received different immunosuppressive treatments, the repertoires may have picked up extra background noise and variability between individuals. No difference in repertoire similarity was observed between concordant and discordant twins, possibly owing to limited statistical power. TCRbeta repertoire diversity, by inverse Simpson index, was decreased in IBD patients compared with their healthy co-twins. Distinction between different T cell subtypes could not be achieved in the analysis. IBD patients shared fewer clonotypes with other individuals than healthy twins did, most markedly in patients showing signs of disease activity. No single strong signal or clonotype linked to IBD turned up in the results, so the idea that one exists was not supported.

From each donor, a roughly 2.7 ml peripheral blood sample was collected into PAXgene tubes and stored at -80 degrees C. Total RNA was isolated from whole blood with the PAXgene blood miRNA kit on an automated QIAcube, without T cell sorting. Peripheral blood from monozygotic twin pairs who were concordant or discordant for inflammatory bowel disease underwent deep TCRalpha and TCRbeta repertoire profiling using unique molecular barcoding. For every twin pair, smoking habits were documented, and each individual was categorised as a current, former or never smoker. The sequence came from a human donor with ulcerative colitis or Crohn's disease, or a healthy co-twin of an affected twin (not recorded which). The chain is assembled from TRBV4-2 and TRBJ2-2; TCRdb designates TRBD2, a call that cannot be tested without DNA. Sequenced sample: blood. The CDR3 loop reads CASSQDTGLVTGELFF.